The clone carrying this T cell receptor beta chain was observed at least ten times. Its antigen is as yet unknown. Preparation of the TCRbeta library used unique molecular identifiers. TCRdb passed the PCR reads through MiXCR, listing each CDR3 protein once. The sample has around 200,000 distinct CDR3 sequences; approximately 8.4% are singletons. CDR1 and CDR2 (germline): SGHRS, YFSETQ. The CDR3 covers 15 residues. Trimming removed 5 bases from V and 3 bases from J; junction bases left unmatched: 4. These data come from a study of T-cell reconstitution after alpha-beta-depleted transplantation in children. Study outcomes and limitations: Surviving thymic progenitors and recipient T cells were the source of high TCRbeta diversity at day 60 in some patients. Reportedly, roughly two months post-transplant, alpha-beta T cells arose from several hundred expanded graft clones. T-cell counts and diversity at one year following transplant were attributed mainly to newly produced T cells.

The starting material was PBMCs, mostly from graft donor cells, obtained 360 days after TCRalphabeta/CD19-depleted stem cell transplant. This chain uses TRBV5-1 with TRBJ2-1; 11 nucleotides agree with TRBD2. This sequence was found in a male patient aged 2-10 years who had a stem cell transplant for acute myeloid leukemia, so the T cells may come from the graft donor. This CDR3 is CASRGGLADYNEQFF. Written as DNA, the CDR3 is TGCGCCAGCAGGGGGGGACTAGCGGACTACAATGAGCAGTTCTTC. The full variable domain, in which reference TRBV5-1 and TRBJ2-1 provide the parts outside the CDR3, is KAGVTQTPRYLIKTRGQQVTLSCSPISGHRSVSWYQQTPGQGLQFLFEYFSETQRNKGNFPGRFSGRQFSNSRSEMNVSTLELGDSALYLCASRGGLADYNEQFFGPGTRLTVL.